Listed below are T cell receptor beta chains from one sample, sequenced in a study of cytomegalovirus exposure and HLA in healthy donors. Sequencing was performed with immunoSEQ multiplex PCR; in TCRdb, only in-frame clones are kept and a portion is missing. This sample yields 170,000 or so clones, of which 77% are seen a single time; 1.6% belongs to the top ten. Input material: PBMCs. The source is a woman aged 25-40 years in good health and CMV-seronegative. Each CDR3 is given with its conserved first and last residue. Each record gives: clone size, J gene, V gene, CDR3 protein. Size values are once, few and many counts, or a class for expanded clones, and some rows have none.

abundance: -; j_gene: TRBJ2-7; v_gene: TRBV7-3; CDR3aa: CASSLTRQGEQYF
abundance: few; j_gene: TRBJ1-1; v_gene: TRBV11-2; CDR3aa: CASSFGGLANTEAFF
abundance: -; j_gene: TRBJ1-4; v_gene: TRBV5-5; CDR3aa: CASSSGQSNEKLFF
abundance: -; j_gene: TRBJ2-7; v_gene: TRBV5-1; CDR3aa: CASSLWAGKDPYEQYF
abundance: -; j_gene: TRBJ2-7; v_gene: TRBV15; CDR3aa: CATSRDDRVDEQYF
abundance: -; j_gene: TRBJ1-1; v_gene: TRBV7-2; CDR3aa: CASIAPGQIKNTEAFF
abundance: few; j_gene: TRBJ2-3; v_gene: TRBV2; CDR3aa: CASSERGSTDTQYF
abundance: few; j_gene: TRBJ1-1; v_gene: TRBV5-8; CDR3aa: CASSLERADTEAFF
abundance: -; j_gene: TRBJ1-1; v_gene: TRBV7-3; CDR3aa: CASSPGGGQGYTEAFF
abundance: -; j_gene: TRBJ2-7; v_gene: TRBV6-5; CDR3aa: CASRLGTGPYEQYF
abundance: few; j_gene: TRBJ1-5; v_gene: TRBV6-6; CDR3aa: CASSYSDRDGPQHF
abundance: -; j_gene: TRBJ1-2; v_gene: TRBV6-5; CDR3aa: CASSQGTGYTF
abundance: -; j_gene: TRBJ2-1; v_gene: TRBV13; CDR3aa: CASRPTSAAYNEQFF
abundance: -; j_gene: TRBJ2-7; v_gene: TRBV6-6; CDR3aa: CASSSLGTDYEQYF
abundance: -; j_gene: TRBJ1-5; v_gene: TRBV19; CDR3aa: CASRDRNSNQPQHF
abundance: -; j_gene: TRBJ2-3; v_gene: TRBV19; CDR3aa: CASNRGQGGDTQYF
abundance: -; j_gene: TRBJ2-1; v_gene: TRBV7-9; CDR3aa: CASSSEVGGRGSYNEQFF
abundance: -; j_gene: TRBJ1-1; v_gene: TRBV9; CDR3aa: CASSEGGGLGNTEAFF
abundance: -; j_gene: TRBJ2-2; v_gene: TRBV29-1; CDR3aa: CSESGQVGTGELFF
abundance: -; j_gene: TRBJ1-2; v_gene: TRBV9; CDR3aa: CASSVTIGTANYGYPF
abundance: -; j_gene: TRBJ2-2; v_gene: TRBV4-2; CDR3aa: CASSQPGQGSTGELFF
abundance: -; j_gene: TRBJ1-2; v_gene: TRBV4-3; CDR3aa: CASSQDGTGAYTF
abundance: -; j_gene: TRBJ1-1; v_gene: TRBV19; CDR3aa: CASSISDGGNTEAFF
abundance: -; j_gene: TRBJ2-3; v_gene: TRBV4-1; CDR3aa: CASSQTGLAGADTQYF
abundance: -; j_gene: TRBJ2-1; v_gene: TRBV7-9; CDR3aa: CASSLGGLLVGNEQFF
abundance: -; j_gene: TRBJ1-1; v_gene: TRBV18; CDR3aa: CASSRENTEAFF
abundance: -; j_gene: -; v_gene: TRBV2; CDR3aa: CASYLYEQYF
abundance: -; j_gene: TRBJ2-1; v_gene: TRBV28; CDR3aa: CASSSGTITGNEQFF
abundance: -; j_gene: TRBJ1-1; v_gene: TRBV19; CDR3aa: CASSIDILNTEAFF